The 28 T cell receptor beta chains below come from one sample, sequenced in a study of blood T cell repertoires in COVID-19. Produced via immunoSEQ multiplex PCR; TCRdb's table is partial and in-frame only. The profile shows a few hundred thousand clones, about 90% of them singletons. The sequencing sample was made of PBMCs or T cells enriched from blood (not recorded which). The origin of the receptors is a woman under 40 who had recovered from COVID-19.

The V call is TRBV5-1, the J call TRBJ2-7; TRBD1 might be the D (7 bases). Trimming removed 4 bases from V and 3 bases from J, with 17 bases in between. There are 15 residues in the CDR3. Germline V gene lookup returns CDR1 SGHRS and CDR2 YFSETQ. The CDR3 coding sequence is TGCGCCAGCAGCCCGGCGGGACAGAACCACTACGAGCAGTACTTC. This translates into CASSPAGQNHYEQYF.

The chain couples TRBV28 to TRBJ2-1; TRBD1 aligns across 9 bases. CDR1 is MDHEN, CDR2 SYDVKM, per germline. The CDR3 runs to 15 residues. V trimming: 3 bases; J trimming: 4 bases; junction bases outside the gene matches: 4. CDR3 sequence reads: CASSFLTGGYNEQFF. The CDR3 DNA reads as TGTGCCAGCAGTTTTTTGACAGGGGGATACAATGAGCAGTTCTTC.

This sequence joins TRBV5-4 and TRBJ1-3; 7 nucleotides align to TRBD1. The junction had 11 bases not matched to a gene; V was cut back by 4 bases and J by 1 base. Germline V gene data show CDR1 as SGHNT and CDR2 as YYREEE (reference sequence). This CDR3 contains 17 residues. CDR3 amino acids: CASSTATGTDSGNTIYF. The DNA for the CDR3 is TGTGCCAGCAGCACAGCGACCGGGACAGATTCTGGAAACACCATATATTTT.

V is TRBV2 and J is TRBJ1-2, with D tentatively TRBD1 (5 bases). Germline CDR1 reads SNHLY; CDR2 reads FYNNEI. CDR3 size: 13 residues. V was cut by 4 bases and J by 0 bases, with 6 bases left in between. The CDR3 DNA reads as TGTGCCAGCAGTGTCAGGGCTAACTATGGCTACACCTTC. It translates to CASSVRANYGYTF.

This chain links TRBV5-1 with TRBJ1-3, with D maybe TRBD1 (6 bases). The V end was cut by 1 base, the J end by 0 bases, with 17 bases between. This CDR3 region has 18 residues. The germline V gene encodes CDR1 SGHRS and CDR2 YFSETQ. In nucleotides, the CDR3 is TGCGCCAGCAGCTTGCGGGTTGGACAGCCAGTCTCTGGAAACACCATATATTTT. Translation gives CASSLRVGQPVSGNTIYF.

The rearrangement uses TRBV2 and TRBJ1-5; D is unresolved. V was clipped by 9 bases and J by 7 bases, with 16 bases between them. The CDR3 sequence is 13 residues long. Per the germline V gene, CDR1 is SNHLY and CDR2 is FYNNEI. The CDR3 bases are TGTGCCAGTCGGAGCGAGTCCAGCCAGCCCCAGCATTTT. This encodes CASRSESSQPQHF. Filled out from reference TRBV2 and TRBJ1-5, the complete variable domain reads EPEVTQTPSHQVTQMGQEVILRCVPISNHLYFYWYRQILGQKVEFLVSFYNNEISEKSEIFDDQFSVERPDGSNFTLKIRSTKLEDSAMYFCASRSESSQPQHFGDGTRLSIL.

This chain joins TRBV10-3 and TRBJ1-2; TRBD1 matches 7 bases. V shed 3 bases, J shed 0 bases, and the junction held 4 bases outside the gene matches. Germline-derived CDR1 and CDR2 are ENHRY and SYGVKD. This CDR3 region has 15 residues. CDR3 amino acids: CAISEGQDTNYGYTF. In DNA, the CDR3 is TGTGCCATCAGTGAAGGACAGGATACTAACTATGGCTACACCTTC.

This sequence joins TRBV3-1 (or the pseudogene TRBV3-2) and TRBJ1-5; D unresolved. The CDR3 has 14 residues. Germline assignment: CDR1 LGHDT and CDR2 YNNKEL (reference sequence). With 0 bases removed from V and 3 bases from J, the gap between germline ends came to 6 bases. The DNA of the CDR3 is TGTGCCAGCAGCCAAGAAGGACTCAATCAGCCCCAGCATTTT. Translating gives CASSQEGLNQPQHF.

CDR3 residues: CASSDGVRPGNTIYF. The CDR3 nucleotides read TGCGCCAGCAGTGACGGGGTGAGGCCTGGAAACACCATATATTTT. The V gene is TRBV10-1, the J gene TRBJ1-3; D is undetermined. Trimming took 3 bases from V and 2 from J, leaving 11 bases between them. Germline V gene data show CDR1 as WNHNN and CDR2 as SYGVQD (reference sequence). The CDR3 spans 15 residues.

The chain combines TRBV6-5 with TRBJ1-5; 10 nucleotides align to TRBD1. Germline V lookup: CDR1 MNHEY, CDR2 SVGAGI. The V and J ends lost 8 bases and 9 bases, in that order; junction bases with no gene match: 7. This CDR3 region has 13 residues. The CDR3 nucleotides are TGTGCCAGCTGGACAGGGGGGGATCCGCCCCAGCATTTT. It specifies CASWTGGDPPQHF.

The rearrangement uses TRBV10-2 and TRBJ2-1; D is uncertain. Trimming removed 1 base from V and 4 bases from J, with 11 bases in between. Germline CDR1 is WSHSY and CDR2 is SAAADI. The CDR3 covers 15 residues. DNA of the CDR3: TGCGCCAGCAGTGAGTATGGTAGAGGATACAATGAGCAGTTCTTC. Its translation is CASSEYGRGYNEQFF.

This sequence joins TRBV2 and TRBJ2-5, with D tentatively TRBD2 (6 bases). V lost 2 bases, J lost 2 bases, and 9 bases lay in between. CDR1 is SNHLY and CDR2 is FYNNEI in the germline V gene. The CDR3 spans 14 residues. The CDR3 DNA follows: TGTGCCAGCAGTGAAAGTCGGGGGCAAGAGACCCAGTACTTC. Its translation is CASSESRGQETQYF.

The CDR3 protein is CASSRRTSGGSEQFF. The CDR3 DNA sequence: TGTGCCAGCAGCCGAAGGACTAGCGGGGGAAGTGAGCAGTTCTTC. The chain carries TRBV3-1 (or the pseudogene TRBV3-2) and TRBJ2-1, with 13 bases identical to TRBD2. Germline CDR1 LGHDT, CDR2 YNNKEL (reference sequence). V lost 4 bases, J lost 9 bases, and 6 bases stayed unmatched. The CDR3 length is 15 residues.

This CDR3 is CASSFKQGVTDTQYF. CDR3 nucleotides: TGCGCCAGCAGCTTTAAACAGGGGGTAACAGATACGCAGTATTTT. The J gene is TRBJ2-3, the V gene TRBV5-1; 8 bases match TRBD1. Unmatched junction bases numbered 5, after V lost 2 bases and J lost 3 bases. The CDR3 sequence is 15 residues long. Looked up from germline, CDR1 is SGHRS and CDR2 is YFSETQ.

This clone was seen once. In DNA, the CDR3 is TGTGCCAGTAGTCAACTAGCGGGGGAAAACATTCAGTACTTC. Its translation: CASSQLAGENIQYF. The gene calls are TRBV19 and TRBJ2-4, with 11 bases that match TRBD2. The CDR3 contains 14 residues. Trimming cost V 5 bases and J 5 bases; bases outside gene matches: 2. CDR1 and CDR2 from the germline V gene are LNHDA and SQIVND (reference sequence).

CDR3 nucleotides: TGTGCCAGCAGCCCACCCGACAGGGGAACCTACGAGCAGTACTTC. It codes for CASSPPDRGTYEQYF. The chain recombines TRBV11-2 with TRBJ2-7; TRBD1 agrees at 8 bases. The CDR3 sequence is 15 residues long. J gave up 2 bases and V 5 bases, and 8 bases lay outside the gene matches. Germline assignment: CDR1 SGHAT and CDR2 FQNNGV. Supplemented by reference TRBV11-2 and TRBJ2-7, the full variable domain reads EAGVAQSPRYKIIEKRQSVAFWCNPISGHATLYWYQQILGQGPKLLIQFQNNGVVDDSQLPKDRFSAERLKGVDSTLKIQPAKLEDSAVYLCASSPPDRGTYEQYFGPGTRLTVT.

Here the CDR3 reads CASSRDSKETQYF. CDR3 DNA: TGTGCCAGCAGTCGGGACTCCAAAGAGACCCAGTACTTC. The chain carries TRBV6-2 or TRBV6-3 and TRBJ2-5, with TRBD2 as a possible D gene (6 bases). Germline V lookup: CDR1 MNHEY, CDR2 SVGEGT. The CDR3 consists of 13 residues. Trimming left V 5 bases short and J 3 bases short, with 10 bases between.

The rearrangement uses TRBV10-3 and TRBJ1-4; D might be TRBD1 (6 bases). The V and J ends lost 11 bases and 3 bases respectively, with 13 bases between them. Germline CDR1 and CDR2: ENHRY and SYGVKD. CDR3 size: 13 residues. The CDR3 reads CAANRASNEKLFF. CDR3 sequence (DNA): TGTGCCGCGAACAGGGCTTCTAATGAAAAACTGTTTTTT.

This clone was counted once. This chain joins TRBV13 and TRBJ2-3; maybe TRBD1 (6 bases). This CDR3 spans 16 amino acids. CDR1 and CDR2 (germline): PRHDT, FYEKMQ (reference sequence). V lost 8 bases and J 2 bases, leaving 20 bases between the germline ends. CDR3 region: CASLRGRGQFTDTQYF. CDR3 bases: TGTGCCAGCTTAAGGGGACGTGGACAGTTCACAGATACGCAGTATTTT.

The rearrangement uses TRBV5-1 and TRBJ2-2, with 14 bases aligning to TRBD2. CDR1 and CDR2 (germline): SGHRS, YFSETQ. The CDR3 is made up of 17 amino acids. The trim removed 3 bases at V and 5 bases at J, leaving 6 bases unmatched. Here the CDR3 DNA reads TGCGCCAGCAGCTCCTCCGGGACTAGCGGGGGAACCGGGGAGCTGTTTTTT. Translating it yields CASSSSGTSGGTGELFF.

In DNA form, the CDR3 reads TGTGCCAGCAGCCAAGAGGCGGGGGGATCCTACGAGCAGTACTTC. As protein: CASSQEAGGSYEQYF. The rearrangement joins TRBV4-2 to TRBJ2-7; 8 nucleotides match TRBD2. This CDR3 is built from 15 residues. Unmatched junction bases numbered 2, after V lost 0 bases and J lost 1 base. Germline CDR1 LGHNA, CDR2 YNFKEQ.

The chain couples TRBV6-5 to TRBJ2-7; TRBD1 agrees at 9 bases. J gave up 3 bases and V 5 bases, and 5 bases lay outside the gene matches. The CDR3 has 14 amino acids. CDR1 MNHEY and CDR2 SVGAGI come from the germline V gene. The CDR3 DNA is TGTGCCAGCAGTCTGACAGGGGGAAGCTACGAGCAGTACTTC. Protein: CASSLTGGSYEQYF.

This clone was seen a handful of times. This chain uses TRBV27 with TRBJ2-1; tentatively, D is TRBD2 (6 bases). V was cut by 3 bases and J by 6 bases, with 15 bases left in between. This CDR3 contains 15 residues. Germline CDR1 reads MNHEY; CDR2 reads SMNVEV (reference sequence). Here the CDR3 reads CASSLSRDSVNEQFF. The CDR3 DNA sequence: TGTGCCAGCAGTTTGTCCCGGGACTCGGTCAATGAGCAGTTCTTC.

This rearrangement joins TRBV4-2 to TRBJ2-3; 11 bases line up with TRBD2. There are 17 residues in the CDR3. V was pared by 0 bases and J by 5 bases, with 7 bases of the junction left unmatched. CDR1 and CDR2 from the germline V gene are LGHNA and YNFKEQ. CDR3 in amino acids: CASSQDESSGGEDTQYF. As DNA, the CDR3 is TGTGCCAGCAGCCAAGATGAGAGTAGCGGGGGGGAAGATACGCAGTATTTT.

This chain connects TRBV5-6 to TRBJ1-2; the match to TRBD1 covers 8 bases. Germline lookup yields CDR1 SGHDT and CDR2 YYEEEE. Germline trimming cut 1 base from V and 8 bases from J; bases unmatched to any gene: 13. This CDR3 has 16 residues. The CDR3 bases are TGTGCCAGCAGCTTGAGGGCGGACAGGGTTGGTCGGGGCTACACCTTC. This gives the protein CASSLRADRVGRGYTF.

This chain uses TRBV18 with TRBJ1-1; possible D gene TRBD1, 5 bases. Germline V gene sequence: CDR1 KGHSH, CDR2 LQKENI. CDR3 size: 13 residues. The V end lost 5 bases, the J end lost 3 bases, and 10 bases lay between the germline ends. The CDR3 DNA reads TGTGCCAGCTCATACGACAGAGACACTGAAGCTTTCTTT. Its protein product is CASSYDRDTEAFF.

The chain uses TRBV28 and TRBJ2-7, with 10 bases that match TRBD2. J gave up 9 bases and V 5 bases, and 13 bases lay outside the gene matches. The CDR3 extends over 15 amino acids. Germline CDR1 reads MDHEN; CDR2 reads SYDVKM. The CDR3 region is CASSPLDQRTSGQYF. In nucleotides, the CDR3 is TGTGCCAGCAGTCCCCTAGACCAACGGACTAGCGGGCAGTACTTC. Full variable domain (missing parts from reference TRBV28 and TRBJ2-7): DVKVTQSSRYLVKRTGEKVFLECVQDMDHENMFWYRQDPGLGLRLIYFSYDVKMKEKGDIPEGYSVSREKKERFSLILESASTNQTSMYLCASSPLDQRTSGQYFGPGTRLTVT.

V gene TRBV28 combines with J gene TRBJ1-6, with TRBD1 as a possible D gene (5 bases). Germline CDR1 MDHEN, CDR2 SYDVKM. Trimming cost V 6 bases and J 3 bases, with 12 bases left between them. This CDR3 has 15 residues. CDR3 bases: TGTGCCAGCAGCCCCTCCGGGGGCTATAATTCACCCCTCCACTTT. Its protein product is CASSPSGGYNSPLHF.